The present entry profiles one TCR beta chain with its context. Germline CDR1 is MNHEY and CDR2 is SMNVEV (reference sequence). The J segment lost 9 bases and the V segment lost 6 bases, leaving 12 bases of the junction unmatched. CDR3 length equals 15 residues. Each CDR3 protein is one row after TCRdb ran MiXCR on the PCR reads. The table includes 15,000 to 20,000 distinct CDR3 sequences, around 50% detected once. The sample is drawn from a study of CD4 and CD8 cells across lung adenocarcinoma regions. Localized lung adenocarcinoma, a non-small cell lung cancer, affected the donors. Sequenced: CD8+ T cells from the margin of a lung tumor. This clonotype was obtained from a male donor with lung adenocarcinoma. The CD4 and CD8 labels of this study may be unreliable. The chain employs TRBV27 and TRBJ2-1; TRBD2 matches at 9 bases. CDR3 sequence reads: CASSSGLAGVGEQFF. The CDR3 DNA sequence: TGTGCCAGCAGCTCCGGGTTAGCGGGAGTCGGTGAGCAGTTCTTC.